The clone carrying this TCR beta chain has only a few counts. What it binds is not known. The library targeted TCRbeta and was prepared with unique molecular identifiers. Each CDR3 protein is one row after TCRdb ran MiXCR on the PCR reads. There are some 600,000 distinct CDR3 sequences in the sample; over 10% occur only once, and roughly 2.3% lies in the top ten. The ends were cut back, 2 bases at V and 6 bases at J, with 22 bases in the middle. The CDR3 is 17 amino acids. Germline values: CDR1 MNHEY, CDR2 SVGAGI. This sample stems from a study of T-cell reconstitution after alpha-beta-depleted transplantation in children. Findings and caveats of the study: It was reported that alpha-beta T cells came from several hundred expanded graft clones (about two months after transplant). Fresh T-cell production supplied most of the T-cell counts and diversity seen one year after transplant. There were some patients whose high TCRbeta diversity at day 60 came from surviving recipient T cells and thymic progenitors.

Here the sequenced sample was PBMCs, mostly from graft donor cells, taken 360 days after TCRalphabeta/CD19-depleted stem cell transplant. The J gene is TRBJ2-5, the V gene TRBV6-5, with TRBD1 as a possible D gene (5 bases). This receptor was taken from a male patient between 10 and 17 years old who had a stem cell transplant for acute myeloid leukemia, so the T cells may come from the graft donor. CDR3 in DNA: TGTGCCAGCAGTTACCCCCCAAGGGGTACCGCTTTACAGACCCAGTACTTC. Encoded protein: CASSYPPRGTALQTQYF.